The clone carrying this T cell receptor (beta chain) has only a few counts. The antigen remains unidentified. The germline V gene encodes CDR1 DFQATT and CDR2 SNEGSKA (reference sequence). The V gene lost 5 bases and the J gene lost 0 bases, with 10 bases spanning the gap. The CDR3 totals 14 residues. The source of the sample is a study of regulatory T cells in long-lasting Graves disease. General study findings and limits: Persistent Graves' patients showed less TCR diversity than newly diagnosed patients showed.

To make TCR beta libraries, researchers used iRepertoire HTBI primers and Arm-PCR of CDR3 regions. Study processing details: Detected in the samples were 55 to 65 TRBV and about 15 TRBJ segments. One entry per CDR3 protein results from TCRdb running MiXCR on the multiplex PCR reads. TCRdb assigned the V and J calls; the authors' analysis was not used. This table holds roughly 610,000 distinct CDR3 sequences, around 17% found once. The time point was: newly diagnosed GD, antithyroid drugs for less than 3 months. The TCR library was made from RNA extracted from PBMCs. This sample also appeared in a second study, on T cells in Graves' hyperthyroidism and ophthalmopathy. Turning to that study: Uncontrolled infections, other autoimmune diseases, pregnancy or lactation led to exclusion of patients. Diagnosis rested on symptoms, serum thyroxine and TRAb, thyroid ultrasound, and orbital computed tomography.

The chain recombines TRBV20-1 with TRBJ1-4, with no clear D. The starting material was peripheral blood mononuclear cells (PBMCs), obtained at new diagnosis, from a patient treated with antithyroid drugs. This TCR came from a woman aged 25 to 39 with Graves disease. CDR3 region: CSAQDGTTNEKLFF. CDR3 nucleotide sequence: TGCAGTGCTCAAGATGGGACAACTAATGAAAAACTGTTTTTT.